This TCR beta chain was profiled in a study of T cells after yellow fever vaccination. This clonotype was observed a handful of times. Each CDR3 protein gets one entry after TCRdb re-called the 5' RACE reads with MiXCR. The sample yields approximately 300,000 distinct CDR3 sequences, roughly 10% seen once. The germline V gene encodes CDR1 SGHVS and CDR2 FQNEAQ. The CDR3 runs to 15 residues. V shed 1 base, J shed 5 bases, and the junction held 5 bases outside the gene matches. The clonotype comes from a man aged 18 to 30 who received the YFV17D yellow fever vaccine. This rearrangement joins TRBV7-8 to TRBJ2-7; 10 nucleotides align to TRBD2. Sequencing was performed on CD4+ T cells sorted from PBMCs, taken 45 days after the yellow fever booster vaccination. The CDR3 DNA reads TGTGCCAGCAGCTTAGAGCTAGCGGGGGTTGACGAGCAGTACTTC. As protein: CASSLELAGVDEQYF.